The 22 T cell receptor beta chains reported below all come from one sample, sequenced in a study of vaccination and CD4 T cells after COVID-19. Once obtained from cultured CD4+ T cells, the DNA was sequenced using the Oncomine TCR Beta short-read assay. TCRdb fed the PCR reads into MiXCR, producing one record per CDR3 protein. Altogether fewer than 4,000 distinct CDR3 sequences are present, over 75% being singletons, with the ten largest covering 39%. Their specific antigens are unknown. The treatment denotes: roughly 11-day PBMC culture with coronavirus spike peptide pools or control peptides (ViraFEST assay). The sequenced sample was CD4+ T cells from blood, cultured in vitro. These receptors came from a human donor who had recovered from COVID-19.

The rearrangement joins TRBV30 to TRBJ2-2; TRBD2 agrees at 9 bases. The CDR3 extends over 15 amino acids. Germline V gene sequence: CDR1 GTSNPN, CDR2 SVGIG (reference sequence). V shed 1 base, J shed 3 bases, and the junction held 3 bases outside the gene matches. The DNA of the CDR3 is TGTGCCTGGAGTGGGCTAGCGGGGTACACCGGGGAGCTGTTTTTT. This gives the protein CAWSGLAGYTGELFF. The variable domain in full, with the rest retrieved from reference TRBV30 and TRBJ2-2, is SQTIHQWPATLVQPVGSPLSLECTVEGTSNPNLYWYRQAAGRGLQLLFYSVGIGQISSEVPQNLSASRPQDRQFILSSKKLLLSDSGFYLCAWSGLAGYTGELFFGEGSRLTVL.

The chain is built from TRBV20-1 and TRBJ1-5, with 10 bases identical to TRBD1. Germline CDR1 and CDR2: DFQATT and SNEGSKA (reference sequence). The CDR3 loop spans 16 amino acids. V lost 0 bases and J lost 5; bases outside the gene matches: 7. CDR3 DNA sequence: TGCAGTGCTAGAGATGGGCGGACAGGGGGTCATCAGCCCCAGCATTTT. It specifies CSARDGRTGGHQPQHF.

The J gene is TRBJ2-5, the V gene TRBV6-1, with 9 nucleotides matching TRBD2. Germline lookup yields CDR1 MNHNS and CDR2 SASEGT. V lost 10 bases to trimming and J lost 7 bases; unmatched junction nucleotides: 10. This CDR3 region has 13 residues. The CDR3 loop is CATAGGSGATQYF. CDR3 bases: TGTGCCACTGCGGGGGGGTCAGGGGCGACCCAGTACTTC.

V usage is TRBV6-2 or TRBV6-3 and J usage is TRBJ2-3, with 7 bases that match TRBD1. The V gene end was trimmed by 6 bases and the J gene end by 1 base; junction bases not matched to a gene: 4. This CDR3 has 14 amino acids. The V gene's germline CDR1 is MNHEY and CDR2 SVGEGT. CDR3 DNA: TGTGCCAGCAGAACCGACAGGGGCACAGATACGCAGTATTTT. Translating it yields CASRTDRGTDTQYF.

The table lists this clonotype with a few counts. The chain employs TRBV7-9 and TRBJ1-1, with 7 nucleotides matching TRBD1. Germline-derived CDR1 and CDR2 are SEHNR and FQNEAQ (reference sequence). The CDR3 has 14 residues. Trimming at V came to 4 bases and at J to 4 bases, leaving 6 bases not matched to a gene. DNA for the CDR3: TGTGCCAGCAGCTCCAACGCAGGGGGCACTGAAGCTTTCTTT. Its protein product is CASSSNAGGTEAFF.

The rearrangement links TRBV21-1 to TRBJ2-3; no DNA check was done on the table's D call, TRBD1. TRBV21-1 is a pseudogene. The CDR3 has 15 residues. The CDR3 DNA is TGTGCCAGCAGCTCCCGCGCGGGGGGGCGAGATACGCAGTATTTT. Protein: CASSSRAGGRDTQYF.

The J gene is TRBJ2-1, the V gene TRBV5-1; D may be TRBD1 (8 bases). Germline V gene data show CDR1 as SGHRS and CDR2 as YFSETQ. V lost 0 bases and J 9 bases, leaving 13 bases between the germline ends. The CDR3 runs 14 residues. The CDR3 sequence is CASSLDRGRVEQFF. The DNA of the CDR3 is TGCGCCAGCAGCTTGGACAGGGGGAGGGTTGAGCAGTTCTTC.

The chain is built from TRBV7-2 and TRBJ1-5; 10 nucleotides align to TRBD1. The CDR3 length is 17 residues. CDR1 and CDR2 from the germline V gene are SGHTA and FQGNSA. The junction had 15 bases not matched to a gene; V was cut back by 5 bases and J by 8 bases. CDR3 protein: CASSPANFPGQGKPQHF. CDR3 bases: TGTGCCAGCAGCCCAGCCAATTTTCCGGGACAGGGGAAGCCCCAGCATTTT.

V and J are TRBV11-2 and TRBJ1-2, with D possibly TRBD1 on 5 matching bases. CDR1 is SGHAT, CDR2 FQNNGV, per germline. The CDR3 sequence is 17 residues long. Trimming cost V 6 bases and J 5 bases, with 25 bases left between them. CDR3 sequence (DNA): TGTGCCAGCAGAACTAGTGGCGGTGGGGGAATTGGGTATGGCTACACCTTC. Amino acids: CASRTSGGGGIGYGYTF.

This chain joins TRBV2 and TRBJ1-1; D gene uncertain. V was pared by 7 bases and J by 1 base, with 10 bases between. The CDR3 sequence is 13 residues long. Germline-derived CDR1 and CDR2 are SNHLY and FYNNEI. CDR3 coding DNA: TGTGCCAGCATGAGGCCCGGGAACACTGAAGCTTTCTTT. This translates into CASMRPGNTEAFF. The full variable domain, with the rest looked up from reference TRBV2 and TRBJ1-1, is EPEVTQTPSHQVTQMGQEVILRCVPISNHLYFYWYRQILGQKVEFLVSFYNNEISEKSEIFDDQFSVERPDGSNFTLKIRSTKLEDSAMYFCASMRPGNTEAFFGQGTRLTVV.

DNA for the CDR3: TGCGCCAGCAGCCCTGGACAGGCGACCTACGAGCAGTACTTC. Protein: CASSPGQATYEQYF. The V and J genes are TRBV5-1 and TRBJ2-7; 7 bases agree with TRBD1. Trimming cost V 4 bases and J 2 bases; bases outside gene matches: 6. The CDR3 runs 14 residues. Germline-derived CDR1 and CDR2 are SGHRS and YFSETQ. The entire variable domain, with the rest obtained from reference TRBV5-1 and TRBJ2-7, is as follows: KAGVTQTPRYLIKTRGQQVTLSCSPISGHRSVSWYQQTPGQGLQFLFEYFSETQRNKGNFPGRFSGRQFSNSRSEMNVSTLELGDSALYLCASSPGQATYEQYFGPGTRLTVT.

This sequence joins TRBV18 and TRBJ1-3; D call uncertain. Germline V gene sequence: CDR1 KGHSH, CDR2 LQKENI. The CDR3 spans 15 residues. The V and J ends lost 5 bases and 0 bases respectively, with 11 bases between them. The CDR3 DNA follows: TGTGCCAGCTCATCAACGCAATACTCTGGAAACACCATATATTTT. As protein: CASSSTQYSGNTIYF.

The J gene is TRBJ2-7, the V gene TRBV2; tentative D call: TRBD1 (6 bases). V was cut by 10 bases and J by 3 bases, with 19 bases left in between. The CDR3 sequence is 14 residues long. The germline V gene has CDR1 SNHLY and CDR2 FYNNEI. CDR3 protein: CAISRWGQHYEQYF. The CDR3 nucleotides are TGTGCCATCTCGCGGTGGGGGCAGCACTACGAGCAGTACTTC.

This clonotype occurred once. The V and J genes are TRBV6-1 and TRBJ1-2; the match to TRBD1 covers 8 bases. The CDR3 is 14 amino acids. The ends lost 6 bases at V and 8 bases at J; junction bases unmatched: 11. Germline lookup yields CDR1 MNHNS and CDR2 SASEGT. The CDR3 nucleotides are TGTGCCAGCAGAGACGGACAGGGCTGGGGGGGCTACACCTTC. As protein: CASRDGQGWGGYTF.

This sequence joins TRBV27 and TRBJ1-2, with TRBD1 matching 9 bases. Per the germline V gene, CDR1 is MNHEY and CDR2 is SMNVEV (reference sequence). J lost 7 bases, V lost 4 bases, and 16 bases had no gene match. The CDR3 covers 17 residues. This chain's CDR3 is CASSSTYNSRDRAGYTF. The CDR3 coding sequence is TGTGCCAGCAGTTCCACTTACAACTCCCGGGACAGGGCTGGCTACACCTTC.

J is TRBJ2-7 and V is TRBV30; possibly TRBD1 for D (5 bases). The CDR3 has 14 amino acids. V was shortened by 5 bases and J by 6 bases, with 20 bases between the two germline ends. Germline V gene lookup returns CDR1 GTSNPN and CDR2 SVGIG (reference sequence). In DNA, the CDR3 is TGTGCCTGGGCTGGGGCCCCCCAAGGACGCGAGCAGTACTTC. Its protein product is CAWAGAPQGREQYF.

This clonotype came up a few times. This rearrangement joins TRBV7-8 to TRBJ2-3; no reliable D call. Germline CDR1 reads SGHVS; CDR2 reads FQNEAQ. The V and J ends lost 2 bases and 11 bases respectively, with 20 bases between them. This CDR3 spans 15 amino acids. CDR3: CASSLREGSVVLQYF. The CDR3 DNA reads as TGTGCCAGCAGCTTACGTGAAGGTTCAGTGGTGCTGCAGTATTTT.

The DNA for the CDR3 is TGTGCCACCAGTGATTTCAGGACTAACTATGGCTACACCTTC. It is translated as CATSDFRTNYGYTF. The chain combines TRBV24-1 with TRBJ1-2; no clear D. The CDR3 extends over 14 amino acids. Germline CDR1 and CDR2: KGHDR and SFDVKD. V was pared by 1 base and J by 0 bases, with 5 bases between.

The chain links TRBV7-9 to TRBJ1-2; 8 bases fit TRBD1. The CDR3 sequence is 17 residues long. Germline loops: CDR1 SEHNR, CDR2 FQNEAQ (reference sequence). V was clipped by 3 bases and J by 4 bases; unmatched bases: 13. The CDR3 DNA sequence: TGTGCCAGCAGCTTGGGCCCCGGGACAGGACCCTCCTATGGCTACACCTTC. Residues: CASSLGPGTGPSYGYTF.

V usage is TRBV7-3 and J usage is TRBJ2-7; D is unclear. With 5 bases removed from V and 3 bases from J, the gap between germline ends came to 8 bases. The CDR3 runs to 12 residues. Germline CDR1 and CDR2: SGHTA and FQGTGA. The DNA for the CDR3 is TGTGCCAGCAGCCCCTACCACTACGAGCAGTACTTC. Protein product: CASSPYHYEQYF.

The chain uses TRBV20-1 and TRBJ1-2, with 11 nucleotides matching TRBD1. CDR3 size: 13 residues. Germline CDR1 is DFQATT and CDR2 is SNEGSKA (reference sequence). The V segment lost 8 bases and the J segment 4 bases; nucleotides outside the gene matches: 6. The CDR3 nucleotides are TGCAGTCCCGGGACAGGGGGTAGCTATGGCTACACCTTC. This translates into CSPGTGGSYGYTF.

The chain employs TRBV7-2 and TRBJ1-1, with D perhaps TRBD1 (5 bases). The CDR3 runs 14 residues. CDR1 and CDR2 (germline): SGHTA, FQGNSA. Trimming removed 6 bases from V and 4 bases from J, with 15 bases in between. The CDR3 DNA reads as TGTGCCAGCAGGCTTACCAGGGAAGGCACTGAAGCTTTCTTT. Its translation is CASRLTREGTEAFF.